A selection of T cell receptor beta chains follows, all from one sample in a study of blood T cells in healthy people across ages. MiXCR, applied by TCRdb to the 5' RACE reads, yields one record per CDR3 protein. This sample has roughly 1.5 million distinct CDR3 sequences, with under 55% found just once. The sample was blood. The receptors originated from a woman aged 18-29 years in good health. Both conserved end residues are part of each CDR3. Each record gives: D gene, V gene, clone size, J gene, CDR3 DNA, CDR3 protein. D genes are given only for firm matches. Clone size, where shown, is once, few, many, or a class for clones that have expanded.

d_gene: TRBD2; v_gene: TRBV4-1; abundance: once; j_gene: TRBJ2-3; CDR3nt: TGCGCCAGCAGCCAAGGGGCAAGACTAGCGGGGGCCCGGGGCACAGATACGCAGTATTTT; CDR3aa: CASSQGARLAGARGTDTQYF
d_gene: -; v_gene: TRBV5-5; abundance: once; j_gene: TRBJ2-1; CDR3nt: TGTGCCAGCAGCCAGGACTACCGTCTTCAATGGGAGCAGTTCTTC; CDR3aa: CASSQDYRLQWEQFF
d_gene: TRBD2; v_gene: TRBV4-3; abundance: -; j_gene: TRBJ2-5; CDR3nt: TGCGCCAGCAGCCAGGGTAGCCTAGCGGGGACCCAAGAGACCCAGTACTTC; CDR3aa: CASSQGSLAGTQETQYF
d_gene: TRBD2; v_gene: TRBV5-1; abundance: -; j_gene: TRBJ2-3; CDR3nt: TGCGCCAGCGTTAGCGGGAGGGCCACAGATACGCAGTATTTT; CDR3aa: CASVSGRATDTQYF
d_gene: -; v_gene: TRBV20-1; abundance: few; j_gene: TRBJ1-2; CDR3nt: TGCAGTGCTAGATTTGCAGTTCGGGGTGGCTACACCTTC; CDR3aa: CSARFAVRGGYTF
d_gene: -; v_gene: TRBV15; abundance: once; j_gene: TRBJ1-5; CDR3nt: TGTGCCACCAGCAGAGACGCTTGGCAGGGCGGCAATCAGCCCCAGCATTTT; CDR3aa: CATSRDAWQGGNQPQHF
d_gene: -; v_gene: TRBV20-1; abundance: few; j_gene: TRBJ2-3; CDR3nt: TGCAGTGCTACCCTAGAAACTGGTACGCAGTATTTT; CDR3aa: CSATLETGTQYF
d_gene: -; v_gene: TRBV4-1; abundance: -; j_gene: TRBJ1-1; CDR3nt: TGCGCCAGCAGCCAAGATGAGGGGGGCAGTCGCACTGAAGCTTTCTTT; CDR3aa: CASSQDEGGSRTEAFF
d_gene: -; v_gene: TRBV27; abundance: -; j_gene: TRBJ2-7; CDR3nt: TGTGCCAGCAGACTACAGGGATCCCTCTACGAGCAGTACTTC; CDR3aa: CASRLQGSLYEQYF
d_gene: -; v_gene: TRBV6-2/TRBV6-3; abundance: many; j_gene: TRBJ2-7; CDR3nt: TGTGCCAGCAGTCGGGGACCAGCCTACGAGCAGTACTTC; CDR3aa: CASSRGPAYEQYF
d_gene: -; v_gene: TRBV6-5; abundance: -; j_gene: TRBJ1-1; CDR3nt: TGTGCCAGCAGTTCCTGGGACAACTGGAACACTGAAGCTTTCTTT; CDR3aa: CASSSWDNWNTEAFF
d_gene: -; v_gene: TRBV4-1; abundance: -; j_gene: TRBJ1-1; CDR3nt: TGCGCCAGTAGCCGCGTCACAGGACCCACTGAAGCTTTCTTT; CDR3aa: CASSRVTGPTEAFF